This TCR beta chain was observed in a study of cytomegalovirus exposure and HLA in healthy donors. V shed 4 bases and J shed 0 bases, with 8 bases lying between them. CDR3 length: 14 residues. The V gene's germline CDR1 is SGHDT and CDR2 YYEEEE. Use of 60 Vbeta and 13 Jbeta primers characterized the PCR. Profiled with immunoSEQ multiplex PCR; TCRdb holds only in-frame clones, not every one. The sample lists roughly 92,000 clones; roughly 80% were seen once. The sample comprised PBMCs. This sequence was found in a woman in her fifties or sixties in good health and CMV-seropositive. The chain uses TRBV5-6 and TRBJ2-4; the D is unclear. Here the CDR3 DNA reads TGTGCCAGCAGCCCGCCACTAGCCAAAAACATTCAGTACTTC. It specifies CASSPPLAKNIQYF.